The 12 T cell receptor beta chains listed next were all sequenced from one sample in a study of long-term antiretroviral therapy in people with HIV. Run at survey level, the immunoSEQ assay was version v3.0. Assay used: immunoSEQ multiplex PCR; TCRdb lists only in-frame clones, some missing. The data contain tens of thousands of clones, under 90% of them seen just once; the ten biggest clones take up around 18%. Sample: unsorted PBMCs, taken 0.5 years before starting antiretroviral therapy. These receptors were collected from a man aged 35 to 55 with HIV.

The chain has TRBV7-2 and TRBJ2-3, with D possibly TRBD2 on 5 matching bases. The V gene lost 5 bases and the J gene lost 4 bases, with 13 bases spanning the gap. The CDR3 has 14 residues. Germline V gives CDR1 SGHTA, CDR2 FQGNSA. The DNA of the CDR3 is TGTGCCAGCAGCCAAGTCCCCGGGGCAGATACGCAGTATTTT. It specifies CASSQVPGADTQYF.

This chain connects TRBV11-1 to TRBJ1-2; possible D gene TRBD1, 5 bases. The CDR3 contains 15 residues. V shed 3 bases and J shed 1 base, with 12 bases lying between them. In germline, CDR1 is SGHAT, CDR2 FQDESV (reference sequence). The DNA for the CDR3 is TGTGCCAGCAGCTTGGGGGATACAATTAACTATGGCTACACCTTC. Protein: CASSLGDTINYGYTF.

The chain carries TRBV27 and TRBJ2-7; D gene ambiguous. Germline V gene data show CDR1 as MNHEY and CDR2 as SMNVEV (reference sequence). This CDR3 has 13 residues. Trimming left V 4 bases short and J 3 bases short, with 10 bases between. As DNA, the CDR3 is TGTGCCAGCAGTTACAGAGGCAGCTACGAGCAGTACTTC. Translated: CASSYRGSYEQYF.

The chain combines TRBV11-2 with TRBJ2-7; 9 nucleotides align to TRBD1. The CDR3 totals 15 residues. Germline CDR1 and CDR2: SGHAT and FQNNGV. Losses at the gene ends were 6 bases for V and 4 bases for J; bases not matched to a gene: 10. The CDR3 nucleotides are TGTGCCAGCAGGCGAGCAAGGACAGGGGTGTACGAGCAGTACTTC. It codes for CASRRARTGVYEQYF. Full variable domain (remainder filled in from reference TRBV11-2 and TRBJ2-7): EAGVAQSPRYKIIEKRQSVAFWCNPISGHATLYWYQQILGQGPKLLIQFQNNGVVDDSQLPKDRFSAERLKGVDSTLKIQPAKLEDSAVYLCASRRARTGVYEQYFGPGTRLTVT.

The chain combines TRBV19 with TRBJ2-2; D call uncertain. V was pared by 6 bases and J by 7 bases, with 3 bases between. The germline V gene encodes CDR1 LNHDA and CDR2 SQIVND (reference sequence). The CDR3 is 10 residues long. The CDR3 DNA follows: TGTGCCAGTAGGGGCGGGGAGCTGTTTTTT. Translating it yields CASRGGELFF.

The chain couples TRBV6-4 to TRBJ2-7, with D perhaps matching TRBD1 or TRBD2 (6 bases each). The germline V gene encodes CDR1 MRHNA and CDR2 SNTAGT. This CDR3 is built from 19 residues. V was shortened by 7 bases and J by 4 bases, with 32 bases between the two germline ends. The CDR3 is CASTESSSPRKGEVYEQYF. CDR3 sequence (DNA): TGTGCCAGCACCGAATCGTCGAGCCCACGAAAGGGGGAGGTTTACGAGCAGTACTTC.

The chain uses TRBV30 and TRBJ2-3; D is tentatively TRBD1 or TRBD2 (6 bases each). Looked up from germline, CDR1 is GTSNPN and CDR2 is SVGIG (reference sequence). The V and J ends lost 0 bases and 3 bases respectively, with 10 bases between them. The CDR3 totals 14 residues. This CDR3 is CAWSVGGRTDTQYF. DNA for the CDR3: TGTGCCTGGAGTGTTGGGGGGCGGACAGATACGCAGTATTTT. Complete variable domain (other parts from reference TRBV30 and TRBJ2-3): SQTIHQWPATLVQPVGSPLSLECTVEGTSNPNLYWYRQAAGRGLQLLFYSVGIGQISSEVPQNLSASRPQDRQFILSSKKLLLSDSGFYLCAWSVGGRTDTQYFGPGTRLTVL.

V is TRBV18 and J is TRBJ1-3, with D uncertain. CDR3 length: 16 amino acids. Trimming left V 1 base short and J 0 bases short, with 10 bases between. CDR1 is KGHSH and CDR2 is LQKENI in the germline V gene. The CDR3 DNA sequence: TGTGCCAGCTCACCACAACGGGCAGACTCTGGAAACACCATATATTTT. It specifies CASSPQRADSGNTIYF.

The rearrangement joins TRBV2 to TRBJ2-7; 8 bases agree with TRBD1. The CDR3 has 13 amino acids. Germline trimming cut 6 bases from V and 7 bases from J; bases unmatched to any gene: 8. From germline, CDR1 is SNHLY and CDR2 FYNNEI. This CDR3 reads CASSLQGGGEQYF. The CDR3 DNA follows: TGTGCCAGCAGCTTACAGGGGGGTGGGGAGCAGTACTTC.

The chain has TRBV30 and TRBJ2-3; 7 nucleotides align to TRBD1. V gave up 2 bases and J gave up 3 bases; unmatched junction bases: 8. The CDR3 consists of 15 residues. Germline V gene lookup returns CDR1 GTSNPN and CDR2 SVGIG (reference sequence). DNA for the CDR3: TGTGCCTGGAGTAGGGGGCAGGGGGAAACAGATACGCAGTATTTT. This encodes CAWSRGQGETDTQYF.

This chain joins TRBV29-1 and TRBJ2-2; 8 bases fit TRBD2. V was clipped by 6 bases and J by 1 base; unmatched bases: 4. The length of the CDR3 is 14 residues. The germline CDR1 and CDR2 sequences are SQVTM and ANQGSEA. DNA of the CDR3: TGCAGCGTAAAAAGCGGGGGGAACACCGGGGAGCTGTTTTTT. Translated: CSVKSGGNTGELFF.

This chain connects TRBV28 to TRBJ1-1; 9 nucleotides agree with TRBD1. CDR1 is MDHEN, CDR2 SYDVKM, per germline. V lost 6 bases to trimming and J lost 11 bases; unmatched junction nucleotides: 16. The CDR3 is made up of 15 amino acids. The chain's CDR3 is CASRVYGPGQGFAFF. The CDR3 coding sequence is TGTGCCAGCAGAGTTTACGGACCGGGACAGGGTTTTGCTTTCTTT.